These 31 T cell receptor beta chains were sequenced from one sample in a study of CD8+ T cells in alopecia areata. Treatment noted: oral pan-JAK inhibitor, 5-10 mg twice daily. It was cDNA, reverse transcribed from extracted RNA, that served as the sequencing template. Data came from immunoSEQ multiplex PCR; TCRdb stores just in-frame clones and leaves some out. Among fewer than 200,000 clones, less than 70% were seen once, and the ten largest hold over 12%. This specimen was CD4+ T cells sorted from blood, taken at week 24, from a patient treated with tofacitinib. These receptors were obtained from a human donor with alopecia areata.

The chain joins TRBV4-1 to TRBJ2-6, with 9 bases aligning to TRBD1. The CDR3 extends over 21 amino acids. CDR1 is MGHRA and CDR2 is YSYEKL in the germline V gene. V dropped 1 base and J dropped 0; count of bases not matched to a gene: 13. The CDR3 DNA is TGCGCCAGCAGCCAAGCCGTCTTGGGGGGACAGGGTTCCTCTGGGGCCAACGTCCTGACTTTC. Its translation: CASSQAVLGGQGSSGANVLTF.

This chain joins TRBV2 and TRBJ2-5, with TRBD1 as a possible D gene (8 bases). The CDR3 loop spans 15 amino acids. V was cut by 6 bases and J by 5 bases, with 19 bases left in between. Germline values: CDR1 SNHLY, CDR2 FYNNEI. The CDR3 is CASSQDGQGGETQYF. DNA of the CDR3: TGTGCCAGCAGCCAAGATGGACAGGGAGGGGAGACCCAGTACTTC.

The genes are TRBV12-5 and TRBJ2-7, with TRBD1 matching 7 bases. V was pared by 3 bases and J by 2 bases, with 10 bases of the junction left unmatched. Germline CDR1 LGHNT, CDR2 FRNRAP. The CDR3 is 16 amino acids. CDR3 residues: CASGLATGTVTYEQYF. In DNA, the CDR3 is TGTGCTAGTGGTTTAGCGACCGGGACAGTCACCTACGAGCAGTACTTC. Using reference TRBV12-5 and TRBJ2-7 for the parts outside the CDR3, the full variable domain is DARVTQTPRHKVTEMGQEVTMRCQPILGHNTVFWYRQTMMQGLELLAYFRNRAPLDDSGMPKDRFSAEMPDATLATLKIQPSEPRDSAVYFCASGLATGTVTYEQYFGPGTRLTVT.

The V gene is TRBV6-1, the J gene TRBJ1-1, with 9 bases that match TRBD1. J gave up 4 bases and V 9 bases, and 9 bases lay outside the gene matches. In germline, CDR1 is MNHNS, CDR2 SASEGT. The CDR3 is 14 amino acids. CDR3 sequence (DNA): TGTGCCAGTGGGACAGGGAGTGTCCGCACTGAAGCTTTCTTT. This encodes CASGTGSVRTEAFF.

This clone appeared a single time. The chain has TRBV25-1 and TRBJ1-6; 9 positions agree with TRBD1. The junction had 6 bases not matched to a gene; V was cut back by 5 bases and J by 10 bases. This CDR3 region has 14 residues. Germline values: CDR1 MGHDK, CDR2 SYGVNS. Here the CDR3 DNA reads TGTGCCAGCAGTCCGGGACAGGGAGAATCACCCCTCCACTTT. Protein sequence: CASSPGQGESPLHF.

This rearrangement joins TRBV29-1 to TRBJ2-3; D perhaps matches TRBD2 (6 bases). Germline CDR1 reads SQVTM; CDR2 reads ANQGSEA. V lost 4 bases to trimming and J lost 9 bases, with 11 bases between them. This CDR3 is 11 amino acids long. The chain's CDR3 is CSVAAGGTQYF. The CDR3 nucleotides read TGCAGCGTTGCCGCCGGGGGAACGCAGTATTTT.

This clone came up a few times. This CDR3 reads CASSQVGTGIPQHF. Here the CDR3 DNA reads TGTGCCAGCAGCCAAGTGGGGACAGGCATCCCCCAGCATTTT. The chain combines TRBV4-2 with TRBJ1-5; 8 bases are shared with TRBD1. The CDR3 covers 14 residues. J gave up 10 bases and V 1 base, and 6 bases lay outside the gene matches. The germline V gene has CDR1 LGHNA and CDR2 YNFKEQ.

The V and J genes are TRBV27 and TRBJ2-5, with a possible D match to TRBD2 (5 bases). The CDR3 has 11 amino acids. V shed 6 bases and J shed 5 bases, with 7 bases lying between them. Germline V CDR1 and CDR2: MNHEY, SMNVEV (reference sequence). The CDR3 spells CASRTGETQYF. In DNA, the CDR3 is TGTGCCAGCAGGACGGGGGAGACCCAGTACTTC.

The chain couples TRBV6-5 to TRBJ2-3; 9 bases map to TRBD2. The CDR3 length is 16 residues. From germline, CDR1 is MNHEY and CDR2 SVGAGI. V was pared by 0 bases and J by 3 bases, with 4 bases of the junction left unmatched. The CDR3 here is CASSYSGGGATDTQYF. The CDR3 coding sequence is TGTGCCAGCAGTTACTCTGGCGGGGGGGCTACAGATACGCAGTATTTT.

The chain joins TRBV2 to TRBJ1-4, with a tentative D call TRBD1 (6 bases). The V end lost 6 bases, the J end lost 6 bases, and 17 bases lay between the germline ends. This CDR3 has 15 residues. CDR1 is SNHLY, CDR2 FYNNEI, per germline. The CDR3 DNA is TGTGCCAGCAGCAGAATTACAGGGATTTATGAAAAACTGTTTTTT. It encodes CASSRITGIYEKLFF. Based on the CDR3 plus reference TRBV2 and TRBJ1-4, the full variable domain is EPEVTQTPSHQVTQMGQEVILRCVPISNHLYFYWYRQILGQKVEFLVSFYNNEISEKSEIFDDQFSVERPDGSNFTLKIRSTKLEDSAMYFCASSRITGIYEKLFFGSGTQLSVL.

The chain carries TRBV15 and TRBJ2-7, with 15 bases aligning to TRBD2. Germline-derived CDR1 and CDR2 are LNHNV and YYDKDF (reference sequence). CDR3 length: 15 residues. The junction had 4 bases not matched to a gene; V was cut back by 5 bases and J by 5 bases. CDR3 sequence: CATSGGLAGGDEQYF. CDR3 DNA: TGTGCCACCAGCGGGGGACTAGCGGGGGGCGACGAGCAGTACTTC.

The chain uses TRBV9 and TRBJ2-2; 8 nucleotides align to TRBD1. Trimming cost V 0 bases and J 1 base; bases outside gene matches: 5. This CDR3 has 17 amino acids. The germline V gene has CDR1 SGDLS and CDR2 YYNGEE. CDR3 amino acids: CASSVEPGQGNTGELFF. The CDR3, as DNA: TGTGCCAGCAGCGTAGAACCAGGACAGGGGAACACCGGGGAGCTGTTTTTT.

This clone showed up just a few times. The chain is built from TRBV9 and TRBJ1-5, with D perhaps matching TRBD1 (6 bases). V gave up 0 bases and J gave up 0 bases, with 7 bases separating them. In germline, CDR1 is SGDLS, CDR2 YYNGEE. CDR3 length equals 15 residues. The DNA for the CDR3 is TGTGCCAGCAGCGTAGGACAGGATAGCAATCAGCCCCAGCATTTT. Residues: CASSVGQDSNQPQHF.

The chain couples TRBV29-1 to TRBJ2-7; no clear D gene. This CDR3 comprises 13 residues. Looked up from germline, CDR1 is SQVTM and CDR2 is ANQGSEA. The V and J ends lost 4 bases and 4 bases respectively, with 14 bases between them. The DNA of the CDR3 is TGCAGCGTTGGCGGCAGAAACTTTTACGAGCAGTACTTC. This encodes CSVGGRNFYEQYF.

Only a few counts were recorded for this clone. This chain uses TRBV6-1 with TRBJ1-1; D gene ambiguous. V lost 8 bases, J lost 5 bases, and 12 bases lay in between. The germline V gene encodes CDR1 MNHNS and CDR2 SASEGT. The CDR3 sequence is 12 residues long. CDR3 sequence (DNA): TGTGCCAGCTTGATTTTGGGGACTGAAGCTTTCTTT. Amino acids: CASLILGTEAFF.

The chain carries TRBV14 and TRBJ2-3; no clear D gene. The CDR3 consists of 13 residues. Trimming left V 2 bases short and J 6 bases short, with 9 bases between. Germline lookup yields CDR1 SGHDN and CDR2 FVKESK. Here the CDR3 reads CASSQLRADTQYF. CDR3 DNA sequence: TGTGCCAGCAGCCAATTAAGGGCCGATACGCAGTATTTT.

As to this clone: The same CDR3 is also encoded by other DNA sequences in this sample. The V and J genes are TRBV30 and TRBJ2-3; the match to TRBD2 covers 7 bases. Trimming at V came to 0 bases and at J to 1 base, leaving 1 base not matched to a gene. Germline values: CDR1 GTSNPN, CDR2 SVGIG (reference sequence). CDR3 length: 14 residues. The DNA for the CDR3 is TGTGCCTGGAGTGTTCGGGGGGGCACAGATACGCAGTATTTT. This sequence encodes CAWSVRGGTDTQYF.

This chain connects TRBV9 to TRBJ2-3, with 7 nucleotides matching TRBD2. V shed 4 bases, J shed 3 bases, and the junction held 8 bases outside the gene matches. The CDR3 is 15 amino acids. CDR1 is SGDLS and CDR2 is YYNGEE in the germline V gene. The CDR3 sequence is CASSPPGTTTDTQYF. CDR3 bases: TGTGCCAGCAGCCCACCTGGGACTACAACAGATACGCAGTATTTT. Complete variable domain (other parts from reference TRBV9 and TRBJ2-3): DSGVTQTPKHLITATGQRVTLRCSPRSGDLSVYWYQQSLDQGLQFLIQYYNGEERAKGNILERFSAQQFPDLHSELNLSSLELGDSALYFCASSPPGTTTDTQYFGPGTRLTVL.

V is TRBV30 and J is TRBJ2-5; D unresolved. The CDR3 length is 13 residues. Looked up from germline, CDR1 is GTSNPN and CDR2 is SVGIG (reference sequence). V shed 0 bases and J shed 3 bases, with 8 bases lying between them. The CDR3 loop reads CAWSVDAEETQYF. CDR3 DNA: TGTGCCTGGAGTGTCGATGCCGAAGAGACCCAGTACTTC.

The CDR3 region is CASSQRDTNQPQHF. CDR3 sequence (DNA): TGCGCCAGCAGCCAACGGGACACCAATCAGCCCCAGCATTTT. The chain recombines TRBV4-1 with TRBJ1-5; D is possibly TRBD1 (6 bases). V was clipped by 2 bases and J by 3 bases, with 8 bases between them. In germline, CDR1 is MGHRA, CDR2 YSYEKL. CDR3 length equals 14 residues.

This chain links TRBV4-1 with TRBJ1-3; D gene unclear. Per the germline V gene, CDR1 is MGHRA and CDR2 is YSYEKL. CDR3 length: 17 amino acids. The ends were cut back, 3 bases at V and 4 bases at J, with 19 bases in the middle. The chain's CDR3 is CASSHTLMDGVGNTIYF. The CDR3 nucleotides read TGCGCCAGCAGCCACACACTTATGGACGGGGTAGGAAACACCATATATTTT.

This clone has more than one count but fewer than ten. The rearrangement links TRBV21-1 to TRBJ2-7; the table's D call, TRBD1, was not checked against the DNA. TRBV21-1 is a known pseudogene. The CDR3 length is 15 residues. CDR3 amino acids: CASSLKRTGTYEQYF. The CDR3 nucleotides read TGTGCCAGCAGCCTGAAGAGGACAGGGACCTACGAGCAGTACTTC.

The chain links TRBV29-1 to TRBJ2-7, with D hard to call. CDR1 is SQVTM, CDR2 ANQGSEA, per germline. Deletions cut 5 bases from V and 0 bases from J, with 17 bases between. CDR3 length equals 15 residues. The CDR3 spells CSVRSGTTGSYEQYF. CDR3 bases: TGCAGCGTTCGTTCCGGAACCACCGGCTCCTACGAGCAGTACTTC.

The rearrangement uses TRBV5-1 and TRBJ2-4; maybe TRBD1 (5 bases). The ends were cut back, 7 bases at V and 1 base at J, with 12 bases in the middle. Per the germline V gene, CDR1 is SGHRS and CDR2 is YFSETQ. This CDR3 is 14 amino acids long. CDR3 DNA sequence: TGCGCCAGCCCAGGGCAAATGGCCAAAAACATTCAGTACTTC. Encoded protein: CASPGQMAKNIQYF. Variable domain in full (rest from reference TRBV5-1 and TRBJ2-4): KAGVTQTPRYLIKTRGQQVTLSCSPISGHRSVSWYQQTPGQGLQFLFEYFSETQRNKGNFPGRFSGRQFSNSRSEMNVSTLELGDSALYLCASPGQMAKNIQYFGAGTRLSVL.

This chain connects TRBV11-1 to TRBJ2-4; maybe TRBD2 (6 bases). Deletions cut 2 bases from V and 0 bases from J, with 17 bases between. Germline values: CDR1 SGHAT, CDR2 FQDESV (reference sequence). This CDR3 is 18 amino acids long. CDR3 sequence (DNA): TGTGCCAGCAGCTTACGGGATGGAGGGGTCGGAGCCAAAAACATTCAGTACTTC. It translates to CASSLRDGGVGAKNIQYF.

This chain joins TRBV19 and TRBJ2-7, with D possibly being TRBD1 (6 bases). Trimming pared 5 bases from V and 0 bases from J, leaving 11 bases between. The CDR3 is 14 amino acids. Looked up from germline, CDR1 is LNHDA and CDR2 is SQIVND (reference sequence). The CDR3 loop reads CASSPWTDSYEQYF. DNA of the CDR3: TGTGCCAGTAGTCCTTGGACAGACTCCTACGAGCAGTACTTC.

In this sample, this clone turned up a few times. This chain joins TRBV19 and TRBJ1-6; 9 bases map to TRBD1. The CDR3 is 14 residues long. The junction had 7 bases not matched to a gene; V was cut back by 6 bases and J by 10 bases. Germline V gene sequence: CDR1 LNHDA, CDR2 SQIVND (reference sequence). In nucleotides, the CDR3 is TGTGCCAGTAGCGTACAGGGGGCGAGATCACCCCTCCACTTT. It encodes CASSVQGARSPLHF.

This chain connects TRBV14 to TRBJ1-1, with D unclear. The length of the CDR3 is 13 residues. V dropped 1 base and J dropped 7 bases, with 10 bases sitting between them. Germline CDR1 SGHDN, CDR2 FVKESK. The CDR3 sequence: CASSQVRGIEAFF. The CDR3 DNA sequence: TGTGCCAGCAGCCAAGTCCGGGGAATTGAAGCTTTCTTT.

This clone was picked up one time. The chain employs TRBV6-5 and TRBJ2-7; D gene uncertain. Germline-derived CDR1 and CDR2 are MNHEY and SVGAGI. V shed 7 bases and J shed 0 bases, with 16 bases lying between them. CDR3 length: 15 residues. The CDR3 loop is CASTNERTGSYEQYF. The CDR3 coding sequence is TGTGCCAGCACCAACGAGAGGACGGGCTCCTACGAGCAGTACTTC.

CDR3 region: CSALFWGKGTDTQYF. For the CDR3, the DNA is TGCAGCGCGCTATTTTGGGGGAAGGGGACAGATACGCAGTATTTT. The V and J genes are TRBV29-1 and TRBJ2-3; D may match TRBD1 or TRBD2 (5 bases each). CDR3 length: 15 residues. V lost 7 bases and J 3 bases, leaving 20 bases between the germline ends. The germline V gene encodes CDR1 SQVTM and CDR2 ANQGSEA.

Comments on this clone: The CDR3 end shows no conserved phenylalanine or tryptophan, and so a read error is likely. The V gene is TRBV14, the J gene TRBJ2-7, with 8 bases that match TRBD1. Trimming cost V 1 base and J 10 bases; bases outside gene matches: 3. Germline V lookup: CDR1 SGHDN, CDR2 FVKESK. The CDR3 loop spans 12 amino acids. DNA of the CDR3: TGTGCCAGCAGCCAAGTATCAGGGGGCCAGTACCTC. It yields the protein CASSQVSGGQYL.